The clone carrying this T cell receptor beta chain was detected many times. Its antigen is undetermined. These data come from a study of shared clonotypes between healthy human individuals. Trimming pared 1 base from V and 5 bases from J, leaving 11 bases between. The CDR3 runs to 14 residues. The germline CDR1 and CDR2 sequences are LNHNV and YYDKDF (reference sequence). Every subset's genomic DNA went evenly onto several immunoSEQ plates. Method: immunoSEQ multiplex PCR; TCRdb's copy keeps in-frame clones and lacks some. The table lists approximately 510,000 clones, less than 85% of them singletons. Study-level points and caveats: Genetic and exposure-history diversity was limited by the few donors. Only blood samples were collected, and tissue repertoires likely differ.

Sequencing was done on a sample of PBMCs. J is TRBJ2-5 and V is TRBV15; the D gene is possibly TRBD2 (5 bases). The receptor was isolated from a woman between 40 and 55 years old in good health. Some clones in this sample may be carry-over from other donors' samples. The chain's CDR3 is CATSRGGDDETQYF. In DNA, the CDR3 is TGTGCCACCAGCAGAGGGGGAGACGATGAGACCCAGTACTTC.